This T cell receptor beta chain was identified in a study of sequential checkpoint blockade in melanoma. Study-wide context: Randomization was 1:1 between first-line nivolumab→ipilimumab and ipilimumab→nivolumab. After both sequences, patients received maintenance nivolumab.

CDR3 length equals 15 residues. Looked up from germline, CDR1 is LGHNA and CDR2 is YSLEER. V lost 3 bases, J lost 2 bases, and 0 bases stayed unmatched. Sequenced by immunoSEQ multiplex PCR; TCRdb stores in-frame clones only, minus some. The profile covers some 4,000 clones, with over 40% appearing a single time and around 41% taken by the ten largest. As for treatment: randomized to nivolumab then ipilimumab (arm A) or the reverse (arm B). None of the patients previously received DNA-damaging chemotherapy. PBMC sorting kept live CD3+CD8+ cells without CD19 or CD56. This chain joins TRBV4-3 and TRBJ2-7, with TRBD2 matching 14 bases. This sequence originates from a human donor with melanoma. The sequencing here drew on CD8+ T cells sorted from blood (inferred from file names), taken from a patient given nivolumab and ipilimumab in sequence. CDR3 nucleotide sequence: TGCGCCAGCAGCCAGACTAGCGGGAGGGCCTACGAGCAGTACTTC. This sequence encodes CASSQTSGRAYEQYF.